The T cell receptor (beta chain) under discussion was sequenced for a study of T cells after posttransplantation cyclophosphamide. CDR3 length: 16 residues. In germline, CDR1 is SEHNR, CDR2 FQNEAQ (reference sequence). V lost 6 bases and J 3 bases, leaving 19 bases between the germline ends. TCRdb keeps only in-frame clones here, not all; method: immunoSEQ multiplex PCR. This sample has some 50,000 clones, each found more than once. This related bone marrow graft donor gave peripheral blood on the day of marrow donation. This clone was counted at least ten times. Antigen specificity is unknown. General study points: Recipient CMV seropositivity and CMV reactivation strongly tracked TRB clonality. Later post-transplant blood repertoires were often dominated by donor CD8+ memory clones. Skin or GI-infiltrating T cells shared few TRB sequences with blood.

This receptor was obtained from a man aged 35 to 55 in good health, CMV-negative, and a related stem cell transplant donor. V is TRBV7-9 and J is TRBJ2-3, with D perhaps TRBD1 (6 bases). The sequenced material came from PBMCs. Written as DNA, the CDR3 is TGTGCCAGCAGGACAGGACAATCAGGGGAAACAGATACGCAGTATTTT. Its translation: CASRTGQSGETDTQYF.